Listed here is a single T cell receptor (beta chain). The antigen remains unidentified. The data were taken from a study of cytomegalovirus exposure and HLA in healthy donors. The study's findings and limits: In a later analysis, HLA-C alleles had the fewest associated TCRs, DRB1 alleles the most. TCR beta chains associated with HLA were, in a later analysis, more clonally expanded than equally common others. Previously analyzed data showed that most TCR beta V segments were productive at a frequency of about 90% or about 30%.

PCR used 60 Vbeta primers and 13 Jbeta primers. Sequencing used immunoSEQ multiplex PCR; TCRdb keeps in-frame clones, though not all of them. The sample has 100,000 to 150,000 clones, around 78% seen once. The ends were cut back, 0 bases at V and 0 bases at J, with 9 bases in the middle. Germline values: CDR1 GTSNPN, CDR2 SVGIG (reference sequence). The CDR3 runs 15 residues. The chain is built from TRBV30 and TRBJ2-1, with D perhaps matching TRBD2 (5 bases). What was sequenced was PBMCs. This TCR came from a woman aged 50 to 60 in good health and CMV-seronegative. The CDR3 DNA reads TGTGCCTGGAGTGTAGGAGGAAGCTCCTACAATGAGCAGTTCTTC. Protein: CAWSVGGSSYNEQFF. The variable domain in full, completed from reference TRBV30 and TRBJ2-1, reads SQTIHQWPATLVQPVGSPLSLECTVEGTSNPNLYWYRQAAGRGLQLLFYSVGIGQISSEVPQNLSASRPQDRQFILSSKKLLLSDSGFYLCAWSVGGSSYNEQFFGPGTRLTVL.